The clone carrying this T cell receptor (beta chain) was recorded at least ten times. Sample-barcoded 5' priming and a J-beta primer mix drove a second PCR of roughly 6 to 12 cycles. TCRdb reprocessed the 5' RACE reads via MiXCR and lists one record per CDR3 protein. The sample gives about 590,000 distinct CDR3 sequences, under 30% of which show up once; 15% to 19% is in the top ten. The sample is drawn from a study of blood T cells in healthy people across ages. Germline values: CDR1 LGHDT, CDR2 YNNKEL (reference sequence). The CDR3 totals 16 residues. Trimming took 2 bases from V and 2 from J, leaving 12 bases between them.

The gene calls are TRBV3-1 and TRBJ2-2; no reliable D call. Sequencing was carried out using blood. The source of this sequence is a woman over 75 in good health. This chain's CDR3 is CASSQLDGQNTGELFF. DNA of the CDR3: TGTGCCAGCAGCCAACTCGACGGGCAAAACACCGGGGAGCTGTTTTTT.